The next 29 T cell receptor beta chains were all read from a single sample in a study of Tregs in tolerant kidney transplant recipients. The protocol was immunoSEQ multiplex PCR, while the TCRdb copy is restricted to in-frame clones and leaves out a portion. The repertoire holds 81,000 or so clones, with 91% as singletons. The nonmyeloablative bone marrow transplants came from related graft donors, with transient mixed chimerism. Sequenced material: CD4+ T cells from blood (PBMCs), taken 24 months after the transplant. The source is a human patient who received a combined kidney and bone marrow transplant. The T cells may come from the graft donor.

J is TRBJ2-7 and V is TRBV10-3, with TRBD1 matching over 9 bases. The germline gives CDR1 ENHRY, CDR2 SYGVKD. There are 17 residues in the CDR3. Trimming took 4 bases from V and 5 from J; bases not matched to a gene: 15. CDR3 amino acids: CAISVSELGQGNDEQYF. In nucleotides, the CDR3 is TGTGCCATCAGTGTCTCCGAGCTGGGACAGGGTAACGACGAGCAGTACTTC.

The chain joins TRBV4-3 to TRBJ2-6; 7 positions match TRBD1. The germline gives CDR1 LGHNA, CDR2 YSLEER. This CDR3 comprises 16 residues. The trim removed 4 bases at V and 1 base at J, leaving 4 bases unmatched. This chain's CDR3 is CASSLIQGSGANVLTF. CDR3 coding DNA: TGCGCCAGCAGCCTCATACAGGGGTCTGGGGCCAACGTCCTGACTTTC.

The chain uses TRBV28 and TRBJ2-5; 8 nucleotides match TRBD2. Germline CDR1 MDHEN, CDR2 SYDVKM. V lost 5 bases, J lost 5 bases, and 16 bases stayed unmatched. There are 17 residues in the CDR3. The CDR3 bases are TGTGCCAGCAGTCAGGGGACGGGGGGGGCTATTTCTGAGACCCAGTACTTC. The encoded protein is CASSQGTGGAISETQYF.

Details on this clone: The same CDR3 can be traced to other DNA sequences in this sample. The gene calls are TRBV7-2 and TRBJ1-6; D is perhaps TRBD1 (5 bases). The CDR3 has 15 amino acids. V lost 1 base and J lost 5, with 9 bases in between. Germline V lookup: CDR1 SGHTA, CDR2 FQGNSA. The CDR3 reads CASSLVRGDNSPLHF. The CDR3 nucleotides are TGTGCCAGCAGCTTAGTTCGGGGGGATAATTCACCCCTCCACTTT. Full variable domain (rest looked up from reference TRBV7-2 and TRBJ1-6): GAGVSQSPSNKVTEKGKDVELRCDPISGHTALYWYRQSLGQGLEFLIYFQGNSAPDKSGLPSDRFSAERTGGSVSTLTIQRTQQEDSAVYLCASSLVRGDNSPLHFGNGTRLTVT.

DNA for the CDR3: TGTGCCAGCAGCAAAACTAGCCGAAACTCCTACGAGCAGTACTTC. Translating gives CASSKTSRNSYEQYF. This chain connects TRBV21-1 to TRBJ2-7; the tabulated D call, TRBD2, remains unverified against the DNA. TRBV21-1 is labeled a pseudogene. This CDR3 spans 15 amino acids.

J is TRBJ1-1 and V is TRBV5-4; D is unclear. There are 14 residues in the CDR3. Germline CDR1 is SGHNT and CDR2 is YYREEE (reference sequence). V was shortened by 0 bases and J by 1 base, with 7 bases between the two germline ends. The CDR3 is CASSLGHQNTEAFF. The DNA for the CDR3 is TGTGCCAGCAGCTTGGGGCATCAGAACACTGAAGCTTTCTTT.

The V gene is TRBV6-5, the J gene TRBJ1-2; D is perhaps TRBD1 (5 bases). The CDR3 runs to 11 residues. Germline CDR1 and CDR2: MNHEY and SVGAGI. V dropped 6 bases and J dropped 8 bases, with 10 bases sitting between them. CDR3 in amino acids: CASRKGSGYTF. The DNA of the CDR3 is TGTGCCAGCAGAAAGGGGTCCGGCTACACCTTC.

The chain is built from TRBV6-5 and TRBJ1-5; D is unclear. V lost 2 bases and J lost 0, with 11 bases in between. The CDR3 runs 16 residues. The germline V gene encodes CDR1 MNHEY and CDR2 SVGAGI. DNA for the CDR3: TGTGCCAGCAGTTACCGATTGGGGAGTAGCAATCAGCCCCAGCATTTT. Translated: CASSYRLGSSNQPQHF.

The V call is TRBV7-2, the J call TRBJ2-1, with 10 bases matching TRBD2. Germline CDR1 SGHTA, CDR2 FQGNSA. With V trimmed by 1 base and J by 8 bases, 5 bases remained unmatched. The CDR3 length is 15 residues. CDR3 sequence reads: CASSLEASGSYEQFF. DNA for the CDR3: TGTGCCAGCAGCTTAGAGGCTAGCGGGAGTTATGAGCAGTTCTTC.

J is TRBJ2-1 and V is TRBV7-2, with 10 bases fitting TRBD2. V lost 5 bases to trimming and J lost 7 bases; unmatched junction nucleotides: 8. The CDR3 covers 15 residues. Germline V CDR1 and CDR2: SGHTA, FQGNSA. CDR3 residues: CASSPTSGPGNEQFF. In DNA, the CDR3 is TGTGCCAGCAGCCCGACTAGCGGGCCTGGGAATGAGCAGTTCTTC.

This sequence joins TRBV11-3 and TRBJ2-7; 9 bases map to TRBD1. Germline lookup yields CDR1 SGHNT and CDR2 YENEEA. With V trimmed by 6 bases and J by 10 bases, 10 bases remained unmatched. This CDR3 is 13 amino acids long. For the CDR3, the DNA is TGTGCCAGCAGTTTTTGGGACAGGGCGGATCAGTACTTC. It codes for CASSFWDRADQYF.

The CDR3 DNA is TGTGCCAGCACCACAGGGGCCTACGAGCAGTACTTC. It is translated as CASTTGAYEQYF. This chain connects TRBV28 to TRBJ2-7; 7 nucleotides agree with TRBD1. V shed 7 bases and J 2 bases; nucleotides not matched to a gene: 2. Per germline, CDR1 MDHEN and CDR2 SYDVKM. The CDR3 length is 12 residues. Full variable domain (rest looked up from reference TRBV28 and TRBJ2-7): DVKVTQSSRYLVKRTGEKVFLECVQDMDHENMFWYRQDPGLGLRLIYFSYDVKMKEKGDIPEGYSVSREKKERFSLILESASTNQTSMYLCASTTGAYEQYFGPGTRLTVT.

The chain uses TRBV30 and TRBJ2-5; TRBD2 matches 10 bases. After removal of 3 bases from V and 1 base from J, the junction contained 11 bases not matched to a gene. From germline, CDR1 is GTSNPN and CDR2 SVGIG (reference sequence). The CDR3 has 17 amino acids. The CDR3 sequence is CAWSLRWASGSQETQYF. The CDR3 DNA is TGTGCCTGGAGCCTTCGTTGGGCTAGCGGGAGCCAAGAGACCCAGTACTTC.

This clone came up once. The gene calls are TRBV11-2 and TRBJ1-1, with 7 bases lining up with TRBD1. Per the germline V gene, CDR1 is SGHAT and CDR2 is FQNNGV. This CDR3 comprises 15 residues. V was pared by 4 bases and J by 4 bases, with 9 bases of the junction left unmatched. For the CDR3, the DNA is TGTGCCAGCAGCTCGACAGGGAAAGGGAGCACTGAAGCTTTCTTT. It yields the protein CASSSTGKGSTEAFF.

This chain joins TRBV5-4 and TRBJ2-1; 10 nucleotides align to TRBD1. The CDR3 consists of 16 residues. The V gene end was trimmed by 4 bases and the J gene end by 8 bases; junction bases not matched to a gene: 12. Germline-derived CDR1 and CDR2 are SGHNT and YYREEE (reference sequence). In DNA form, the CDR3 reads TGTGCCAGCAGCGGTCTAAAGGGACAGGGGTCCCATGAGCAGTTCTTC. Its translation: CASSGLKGQGSHEQFF.

The rearrangement joins TRBV11-2 to TRBJ1-6, with TRBD1 matching over 7 bases. CDR3 length equals 15 residues. The germline V gene has CDR1 SGHAT and CDR2 FQNNGV. With V trimmed by 0 bases and J by 7 bases, 3 bases remained unmatched. The CDR3 DNA reads as TGTGCCAGCAGCTTAGAAGGACAGGACAATTCACCCCTCCACTTT. It is translated as CASSLEGQDNSPLHF.

The chain has TRBV27 and TRBJ2-5; 8 bases match TRBD1. V shed 7 bases, J shed 7 bases, and the junction held 2 bases outside the gene matches. This CDR3 has 11 amino acids. Germline assignment: CDR1 MNHEY and CDR2 SMNVEV (reference sequence). The CDR3 nucleotides read TGTGCCAGCACCACAGGGGGGACCCAGTACTTC. Residues: CASTTGGTQYF.

CDR3 protein: CASIETALLNEKLFF. CDR3 in DNA: TGTGCCAGCATTGAGACAGCACTTCTAAATGAAAAACTGTTTTTT. V is TRBV2 and J is TRBJ1-4; TRBD1 might be the D (5 bases). The germline gives CDR1 SNHLY, CDR2 FYNNEI. This CDR3 comprises 15 residues. The V gene lost 7 bases and the J gene lost 5 bases, with 17 bases spanning the gap.

V is TRBV2 and J is TRBJ2-3; the D gene is possibly TRBD2 (6 bases). V was cut by 7 bases and J by 4 bases, with 15 bases left in between. This CDR3 comprises 14 residues. Germline V gene lookup returns CDR1 SNHLY and CDR2 FYNNEI. This chain's CDR3 is CASKEGMVADTQYF. CDR3 DNA: TGTGCCAGCAAGGAGGGGATGGTCGCAGATACGCAGTATTTT.

The chain combines TRBV19 with TRBJ2-7, with 14 bases that match TRBD2. V shed 4 bases and J 4 bases; nucleotides not matched to a gene: 6. The CDR3 spans 16 residues. Germline CDR1 reads LNHDA; CDR2 reads SQIVND (reference sequence). CDR3 loop: CASSTGLAGAGYEQYF. In DNA form, the CDR3 reads TGTGCCAGTAGTACGGGACTAGCGGGAGCGGGTTACGAGCAGTACTTC.

The chain carries TRBV28 and TRBJ1-4; 8 nucleotides line up with TRBD1. Losses at the gene ends were 3 bases for V and 2 bases for J; bases not matched to a gene: 8. CDR3 length: 17 residues. In germline, CDR1 is MDHEN, CDR2 SYDVKM. CDR3 in DNA: TGTGCCAGCAGTTTTCTCCCGACAGGGGCGACTAATGAAAAACTGTTTTTT. It encodes CASSFLPTGATNEKLFF.

By frequency in the sample, this clone is medium-sized. CDR3 amino acids: CASSLAQTARNTIYF. The CDR3 nucleotides are TGTGCCAGCAGCTTAGCGCAGACAGCACGAAACACCATATATTTT. The chain links TRBV7-9 to TRBJ1-3, with TRBD1 as a possible D gene (5 bases). CDR1 is SEHNR and CDR2 is FQNEAQ in the germline V gene (reference sequence). The V gene lost 0 bases and the J gene lost 5 bases, with 11 bases spanning the gap. CDR3 length equals 15 residues.

The chain recombines TRBV6-1 with TRBJ2-1, with 11 bases that match TRBD2. Trimming took 7 bases from V and 9 from J; bases not matched to a gene: 8. The CDR3 spans 14 residues. Germline CDR1 MNHNS, CDR2 SASEGT. Here the CDR3 reads CASTFSGRAVEQFF. The CDR3 nucleotides are TGTGCCAGCACCTTTAGCGGGAGGGCCGTTGAGCAGTTCTTC.

J is TRBJ2-1 and V is TRBV18, with D tentatively TRBD2 (5 bases). Germline CDR1 is KGHSH and CDR2 is LQKENI. V lost 3 bases to trimming and J lost 4 bases, with 16 bases between them. CDR3 size: 16 residues. CDR3 DNA: TGTGCCAGCTCACCGGGCGGCGTGAGGGTTTACAATGAGCAGTTCTTC. Protein product: CASSPGGVRVYNEQFF.

The genes are TRBV15 and TRBJ2-3, with 8 bases fitting TRBD1. CDR3 length: 17 amino acids. CDR1 is LNHNV, CDR2 YYDKDF, per germline (reference sequence). With 0 bases clipped from V and 6 bases from J, the junction kept 11 bases outside the gene matches. DNA of the CDR3: TGTGCCACCAGCAGAGATGTGTCTCAGGGGGCTGGTGATACGCAGTATTTT. Residues: CATSRDVSQGAGDTQYF.

The chain couples TRBV7-2 to TRBJ2-7, with 8 bases aligning to TRBD2. The CDR3 sequence is 13 residues long. V was clipped by 3 bases and J by 6 bases; unmatched bases: 4. Germline V gene lookup returns CDR1 SGHTA and CDR2 FQGNSA. CDR3 sequence reads: CASSLRGDGEQYF. CDR3 DNA sequence: TGTGCCAGCAGCTTGCGGGGGGACGGCGAGCAGTACTTC.

This chain links TRBV6-5 with TRBJ1-1; TRBD1 is a possible D gene (6 bases). The CDR3 is made up of 14 amino acids. CDR1 is MNHEY and CDR2 is SVGAGI in the germline V gene. The germline V and J ends were trimmed by 8 bases and 6 bases, with 19 bases remaining between them. In DNA, the CDR3 is TGTGCCAGCTCGAACGGGGGGGCTGGCGCTGAAGCTTTCTTT. It translates to CASSNGGAGAEAFF.

The chain has TRBV29-1 and TRBJ1-3; 11 bases line up with TRBD1. V gave up 7 bases and J gave up 2 bases; unmatched junction bases: 7. The CDR3 sequence is 15 residues long. Germline V lookup: CDR1 SQVTM, CDR2 ANQGSEA. The CDR3 DNA reads TGCAGCGCCGGACAGGGGGCTACAGCTGGAAACACCATATATTTT. This gives the protein CSAGQGATAGNTIYF.

This rearrangement joins TRBV7-3 to TRBJ2-7; TRBD1 agrees at 12 bases. This CDR3 contains 14 residues. V lost 5 bases and J lost 5; bases outside the gene matches: 4. Germline CDR1 is SGHTA and CDR2 is FQGTGA. CDR3 nucleotide sequence: TGTGCCAGCAGCCCGGGACAGGGGGCGGACGAGCAGTACTTC. This sequence encodes CASSPGQGADEQYF.